These 28 T cell receptor beta chains originate from one sample sequenced in a study of cytomegalovirus exposure and HLA in healthy donors. Researchers ran the PCR with 60 Vbeta and 13 Jbeta primers. Some clones are missing from TCRdb's copy, which holds only in-frame ones; the method was immunoSEQ multiplex PCR. The table lists under 200,000 clones, roughly 13% of them singletons. Input material: PBMCs. The receptors here all came from a man between 45 and 60 years old in good health and CMV-seropositive.

This clone occurred a few times. The chain combines TRBV9 with TRBJ1-1, with D uncertain. Germline V gene data show CDR1 as SGDLS and CDR2 as YYNGEE. The CDR3 totals 15 residues. Between the trimmed V and J ends, which lost 0 bases and 1 base, there was a span of 10 bases. CDR3 protein: CASSVGGRGNTEAFF. In DNA, the CDR3 is TGTGCCAGCAGCGTAGGAGGAAGAGGGAACACTGAAGCTTTCTTT.

In this sample, this clone turned up a few times. This rearrangement joins TRBV11-3 to TRBJ2-2; 7 bases are a match to TRBD1. With V trimmed by 6 bases and J by 7 bases, 8 bases remained unmatched. CDR3 length: 14 residues. CDR1 SGHNT and CDR2 YENEEA come from the germline V gene. In nucleotides, the CDR3 is TGTGCCAGCAGTTTCGACAGGGTCATCGGGGAGCTGTTTTTT. Residues: CASSFDRVIGELFF. Full variable domain (missing parts from reference TRBV11-3 and TRBJ2-2): EAGVVQSPRYKIIEKKQPVAFWCNPISGHNTLYWYLQNLGQGPELLIRYENEEAVDDSQLPKDRFSAERLKGVDSTLKIQPAELGDSAVYLCASSFDRVIGELFFGEGSRLTVL.

The chain combines TRBV5-4 with TRBJ2-3, with 10 bases aligning to TRBD2. The J segment lost 6 bases and the V segment lost 7 bases, leaving 23 bases of the junction unmatched. The CDR3 totals 19 residues. The germline V gene encodes CDR1 SGHNT and CDR2 YYREEE (reference sequence). In DNA form, the CDR3 reads TGTGCCAGCTGGGTTGGGGGGCGTCTAGCGGGGGCCCGGAGGGATACGCAGTATTTT. Residues: CASWVGGRLAGARRDTQYF.

This clone appeared a few times. This chain connects TRBV29-1 to TRBJ2-2, with D possibly TRBD2 on 5 matching bases. CDR1 is SQVTM, CDR2 ANQGSEA, per germline. This CDR3 region has 14 residues. Between the trimmed V and J ends, which lost 7 bases and 4 bases, there was a span of 16 bases. The DNA for the CDR3 is TGCAGCGCTGGCCCCGGCGCGGGCACCGGGGAGCTGTTTTTT. Protein: CSAGPGAGTGELFF.

This clone was found a few times. This chain uses TRBV5-1 with TRBJ1-1; weak D call: TRBD1 (5 bases). This CDR3 region has 12 residues. Germline loops: CDR1 SGHRS, CDR2 YFSETQ. V shed 4 bases and J shed 9 bases, with 13 bases lying between them. The DNA of the CDR3 is TGCGCCAGCAGCCTGACAGAAACTCAAGCTTTCTTT. This translates into CASSLTETQAFF. The full variable domain, its missing parts supplied by reference TRBV5-1 and TRBJ1-1, is KAGVTQTPRYLIKTRGQQVTLSCSPISGHRSVSWYQQTPGQGLQFLFEYFSETQRNKGNFPGRFSGRQFSNSRSEMNVSTLELGDSALYLCASSLTETQAFFGQGTRLTVV.

This clone was picked up a small number of times. The J gene is TRBJ1-2, the V gene TRBV9; D ambiguous. CDR1 is SGDLS and CDR2 is YYNGEE in the germline V gene. The CDR3 covers 11 residues. V lost 7 bases to trimming and J lost 4 bases, with 8 bases between them. The CDR3 bases are TGTGCCAGCGGTACGGGCTATGGCTACACCTTC. Protein sequence: CASGTGYGYTF. Complete variable domain (other parts from reference TRBV9 and TRBJ1-2): DSGVTQTPKHLITATGQRVTLRCSPRSGDLSVYWYQQSLDQGLQFLIQYYNGEERAKGNILERFSAQQFPDLHSELNLSSLELGDSALYFCASGTGYGYTFGSGTRLTVV.

This sequence joins TRBV2 and TRBJ1-1; D not certain. The CDR3 is 13 amino acids. Deletions cut 8 bases from V and 1 base from J, with 11 bases between. Per the germline V gene, CDR1 is SNHLY and CDR2 is FYNNEI. CDR3 residues: CASGRTGNTEAFF. For the CDR3, the DNA is TGTGCCAGCGGGAGGACCGGGAACACTGAAGCTTTCTTT. Based on the CDR3 plus reference TRBV2 and TRBJ1-1, the full variable domain is EPEVTQTPSHQVTQMGQEVILRCVPISNHLYFYWYRQILGQKVEFLVSFYNNEISEKSEIFDDQFSVERPDGSNFTLKIRSTKLEDSAMYFCASGRTGNTEAFFGQGTRLTVV.

This clone has a handful of counts. The rearrangement links TRBV28 to TRBJ1-5, with 8 bases fitting TRBD1. The ends lost 5 bases at V and 6 bases at J; junction bases unmatched: 3. Germline values: CDR1 MDHEN, CDR2 SYDVKM. This CDR3 spans 13 amino acids. CDR3: CASSGQGFQPQHF. The CDR3 DNA sequence: TGTGCCAGCAGTGGACAGGGTTTTCAGCCCCAGCATTTT.

This clone was seen more than once but under ten times. The rearrangement links TRBV2 to TRBJ2-5, with 8 bases identical to TRBD2. This CDR3 is built from 16 residues. Germline lookup yields CDR1 SNHLY and CDR2 FYNNEI. The V segment lost 5 bases and the J segment 2 bases; nucleotides outside the gene matches: 10. As DNA, the CDR3 is TGTGCCAGCAGTTCTTACCGGACTAGCAGGCAAGAGACCCAGTACTTC. It translates to CASSSYRTSRQETQYF.

The chain links TRBV25-1 to TRBJ1-1, with D unresolved. The CDR3 spans 13 residues. CDR1 is MGHDK and CDR2 is SYGVNS in the germline V gene. Trimming removed 4 bases at V and 4 bases at J, with 10 bases between. The CDR3 region is CASSGTRATEAFF. In nucleotides, the CDR3 is TGTGCCAGCAGTGGCACGAGGGCCACTGAAGCTTTCTTT.

The V gene is TRBV7-3, the J gene TRBJ2-2, with D perhaps matching TRBD2 (6 bases). Germline V lookup: CDR1 SGHTA, CDR2 FQGTGA. V was cut by 5 bases and J by 6 bases, with 13 bases left in between. The CDR3 has 14 residues. The CDR3 sequence: CASSDGGSPGELFF. CDR3 coding DNA: TGTGCCAGCAGCGACGGGGGATCCCCCGGGGAGCTGTTTTTT.

The chain is built from TRBV10-3 and TRBJ2-2, with 10 bases matching TRBD1. Unmatched junction bases numbered 3, after V lost 2 bases and J lost 3 bases. Germline V gene data show CDR1 as ENHRY and CDR2 as SYGVKD. This CDR3 spans 16 amino acids. The CDR3 region has the DNA TGTGCCATCAGTGAGCCCGGGACAGGGGACACCGGGGAGCTGTTTTTT. Its translation: CAISEPGTGDTGELFF.

This clone was seen a handful of times. One junction end does not reproduce the germline sequence, and a read error may be involved. This chain connects TRBV15 to TRBJ2-7, with D perhaps being TRBD1 or TRBD2 (6 bases each). Germline CDR1 reads LNHNV; CDR2 reads YYDKDF (reference sequence). This CDR3 spans 11 amino acids. CDR3 DNA sequence: TGTGCCACCGGCAGGGGACTCGAGCAGTACTTC. The encoded protein is CATGRGLEQYF.

This clone appeared a few times. V is TRBV6-5 and J is TRBJ1-1, with 10 bases lining up with TRBD1. This CDR3 is 15 amino acids long. V lost 5 bases to trimming and J lost 5 bases; unmatched junction nucleotides: 8. Germline V lookup: CDR1 MNHEY, CDR2 SVGAGI. As DNA, the CDR3 is TGTGCCAGCAGTGGTGGGACAGGGGTTAGTACTGAAGCTTTCTTT. As protein: CASSGGTGVSTEAFF.

Only a few counts were recorded for this clone. Distinct nucleotide sequences in the sample also encode this CDR3. The chain uses TRBV6-6 and TRBJ2-3, with no clear D. The germline gives CDR1 MNHNY, CDR2 SVGAGI (reference sequence). The CDR3 has 13 residues. The V end was cut by 5 bases, the J end by 1 base, with 7 bases between. CDR3 nucleotides: TGTGCCAGCAGTCGGTTCCGCACAGATACGCAGTATTTT. It specifies CASSRFRTDTQYF.

This clone came up a few times. The gene calls are TRBV9 and TRBJ1-1, with no clear D. Looked up from germline, CDR1 is SGDLS and CDR2 is YYNGEE. The length of the CDR3 is 14 residues. The ends were cut back, 6 bases at V and 4 bases at J, with 16 bases in the middle. CDR3 coding DNA: TGTGCCAGCACCGAAGGACTGTCAAGCACTGAAGCTTTCTTT. Its translation is CASTEGLSSTEAFF. The variable domain in full, with the rest retrieved from reference TRBV9 and TRBJ1-1, is DSGVTQTPKHLITATGQRVTLRCSPRSGDLSVYWYQQSLDQGLQFLIQYYNGEERAKGNILERFSAQQFPDLHSELNLSSLELGDSALYFCASTEGLSSTEAFFGQGTRLTVV.

V and J are TRBV5-6 and TRBJ1-2; D ambiguous. CDR1 is SGHDT, CDR2 YYEEEE, per germline. CDR3 length: 13 residues. The V gene lost 0 bases and the J gene lost 8 bases, with 11 bases spanning the gap. CDR3 sequence (DNA): TGTGCCAGCAGCTTGGCGCGAGGGCGAGGCTACACCTTC. Its protein is CASSLARGRGYTF.

This clone was seen only a few times. The J gene is TRBJ1-5, the V gene TRBV7-9; no clear D gene. V was pared by 4 bases and J by 6 bases, with 13 bases between. Germline assignment: CDR1 SEHNR and CDR2 FQNEAQ (reference sequence). The CDR3 is 14 amino acids. The CDR3 DNA reads as TGTGCCAGCAGCTCCTTAGGGAGTGGTCAGCCCCAGCATTTT. This sequence encodes CASSSLGSGQPQHF.

V gene TRBV28 combines with J gene TRBJ1-3; D is undetermined. CDR1 is MDHEN and CDR2 is SYDVKM in the germline V gene. The germline V and J ends were trimmed by 7 bases and 0 bases, with 7 bases remaining between them. This CDR3 has 13 residues. The CDR3 sequence is CASTRGSGNTIYF. Here the CDR3 DNA reads TGTGCCAGCACCCGGGGCTCTGGAAACACCATATATTTT.

This chain links TRBV10-3 with TRBJ1-2; no clear D. The CDR3 has 12 amino acids. Trimming removed 3 bases from V and 11 bases from J, with 13 bases in between. Per germline, CDR1 ENHRY and CDR2 SYGVKD. Written as DNA, the CDR3 is TGTGCCATCAGTGATTATAGTTCGAGATACACCTTC. Its protein product is CAISDYSSRYTF.

The chain joins TRBV4-3 to TRBJ1-1; weak D call: TRBD1 (6 bases). The V gene's germline CDR1 is LGHNA and CDR2 YSLEER. V was pared by 4 bases and J by 1 base, with 13 bases between. This CDR3 has 15 amino acids. The CDR3 region has the DNA TGCGCCAGCAGCCGGGGGGGGACAACGAACACTGAAGCTTTCTTT. It codes for CASSRGGTTNTEAFF.

The V call is TRBV20-1, the J call TRBJ2-5; possible D gene TRBD2, 5 bases. This CDR3 contains 11 residues. Trimming took 6 bases from V and 5 from J, leaving 10 bases between them. The germline CDR1 and CDR2 sequences are DFQATT and SNEGSKA (reference sequence). CDR3 amino acids: CSAGRRETQYF. The CDR3 DNA reads TGCAGTGCAGGACGGAGGGAGACCCAGTACTTC.

The sample holds a few counts of this clone. The CDR3 nucleotides read TGTGCCAGCAGCGCGAACTCCGGGACAGGGAATGGCGAGCAGTACTTC. Protein: CASSANSGTGNGEQYF. The chain couples TRBV9 to TRBJ2-7, with TRBD1 identical over 9 bases. Germline CDR1 is SGDLS and CDR2 is YYNGEE. The V segment lost 3 bases and the J segment 6 bases; nucleotides outside the gene matches: 13. The CDR3 sequence is 16 residues long.

This chain connects TRBV28 to TRBJ1-2; 8 nucleotides align to TRBD1. Germline CDR1 MDHEN, CDR2 SYDVKM. This CDR3 comprises 14 residues. Trimming at V came to 2 bases and at J to 4 bases, leaving 3 bases not matched to a gene. The DNA for the CDR3 is TGTGCCAGCAGTTTAGGACAGGGCTTCTATGGCTACACCTTC. Protein: CASSLGQGFYGYTF.

The sample holds a few counts of this clone. V gene TRBV11-3 combines with J gene TRBJ2-1; tentative D call: TRBD2 (6 bases). Germline V gene lookup returns CDR1 SGHNT and CDR2 YENEEA. The CDR3 spans 13 residues. V lost 0 bases and J 8 bases, leaving 8 bases between the germline ends. In DNA, the CDR3 is TGTGCCAGCAGCTTAGAGTGGGGGGATGAGCAGTTCTTC. It yields the protein CASSLEWGDEQFF.

The CDR3 region has the DNA TGTGCCAGTACACAATGGGGGACAGCAAGCAATCAGCCCCAGCATTTT. Amino acids: CASTQWGTASNQPQHF. The chain is built from TRBV19 and TRBJ1-5; the match to TRBD1 covers 7 bases. With 7 bases clipped from V and 1 base from J, the junction kept 10 bases outside the gene matches. This CDR3 has 16 amino acids. Germline-derived CDR1 and CDR2 are LNHDA and SQIVND (reference sequence).

The chain recombines TRBV30 with TRBJ2-3, with D uncertain. Trimming pared 4 bases from V and 5 bases from J, leaving 7 bases between. Germline lookup yields CDR1 GTSNPN and CDR2 SVGIG (reference sequence). The CDR3 consists of 11 residues. The CDR3 here is CAWTKKDTQYF. CDR3 nucleotides: TGTGCCTGGACAAAAAAAGATACGCAGTATTTT.

This clone was picked up a small number of times. The chain employs TRBV9 and TRBJ1-1; D is uncertain. The germline CDR1 and CDR2 sequences are SGDLS and YYNGEE. CDR3 length equals 13 residues. Deletions cut 2 bases from V and 2 bases from J, with 7 bases between. The DNA of the CDR3 is TGTGCCAGCAGCGTGAGGACTAACACTGAAGCTTTCTTT. Translation gives CASSVRTNTEAFF.